The entry that follows covers one T cell receptor (beta chain) sequence. Germline V CDR1 and CDR2: SGHNT, YYREEE (reference sequence). The CDR3 runs to 15 residues. Trimming pared 2 bases from V and 0 bases from J, leaving 11 bases between. The sample comes from a study of blood T cell repertoires in COVID-19. About the research overall: Samples representing acute and convalescent COVID-19 were sourced from the United States, Italy and Spain. T cells, B-cell-depleted T cells, or PBMCs supplied cDNA or gDNA.

Original processing methods: It was from reference gene primer amplification that nucleated cell counts were estimated. This table comes from immunoSEQ multiplex PCR, and its TCRdb copy is limited to in-frame clones, with some not included. V and J calls and clone size are copied from that table; D and trimming were computed from the DNA. The data show just over 70,000 clones, about 73% seen once. The clonotype comes from a woman in her 70s with acute or convalescent COVID-19. Sequenced sample: peripheral blood. The rearrangement uses TRBV5-4 and TRBJ1-1, with D possibly matching TRBD1 (5 bases). The CDR3 region is CASSFFQGMNTEAFF. For the CDR3, the DNA is TGTGCCAGCAGCTTCTTCCAGGGCATGAACACTGAAGCTTTCTTT.